This TCR beta chain was profiled in a study of T-cell reconstitution after alpha-beta-depleted transplantation in children listed by TCRdb under 2016. Study-level background: Using TCR repertoire profiling, the study followed T-cell immune reconstitution in a quantitative way in children after TCRalphabeta/CD19-depleted allogeneic hematopoietic cell transplantation.

This clonotype was observed a handful of times. This receptor's antigen is unknown. Base qualities are missing; no much larger clone stands one base away. The library came from PCR. TCRdb records Illumina HiSeq 2500 as the sequencer. TCR libraries were prepared with molecular barcoding, using unique molecular identifiers to normalize TCRbeta repertoire quantification. TCRdb's own reprocessing of the public reads used fastp at Q25 and MiXCR and kept productive beta chains. Here each entry gathers all rows of one CDR3 protein and keeps the most common genes and DNA. Here the sample has about a million distinct CDR3 sequences; about 30% occur a single time. Clones ranked in the top ten supply over 25% of the sample. Results and caveats for the whole study, not just this receptor: Apparently early alphabetaT-cell count recovery about two months after transplant reportedly relied on only several hundred rapidly expanded clones derived from non-depleted graft cells. Hyperexpanded clone frequencies declined over subsequent months; after one year, T-cell counts and TCRbeta diversity were mostly attributed to newly produced T cells. The high TCRbeta diversity at day 60 in some patients was ascribed to recipient T cells and intrathymic progenitors that had survived conditioning.

The sample's treatment or condition label, in plain terms: allogeneic hematopoietic cell transplantation with graft depleted of TCRalphabeta T cells and CD19 B cells. TCRalphabeta/CD19-depleted allogeneic hematopoietic cell grafts were given to the transplant recipients, all of whom were children. The origin of this receptor is a boy in the first two years of life who had a stem cell transplant for SCID, so the T cells may come from the graft donor. Sequences were derived from PBMCs, mostly from graft donor cells, sampled 360 days after TCRalphabeta/CD19-depleted stem cell transplant.

The DNA is TGCAGTGCTAGAGATCAGGTTCGGAGATTGGAAACTGAAGCTTTCTTT. Translated, this is CSARDQVRRLETEAFF. The V gene is TRBV20-1 and the J gene is TRBJ1-1; the D segment cannot be called with confidence. The CDR3 contains 16 residues, cysteine and phenylalanine counted. The CDR3 DNA has 48 bases and is translated from base 1. V is shortened by 0 bases, J by 5 bases, and the region joining them spans 19 bases. CDR1 DFQATT and CDR2 SNEGSKA were looked up in the germline V gene (reference sequence).